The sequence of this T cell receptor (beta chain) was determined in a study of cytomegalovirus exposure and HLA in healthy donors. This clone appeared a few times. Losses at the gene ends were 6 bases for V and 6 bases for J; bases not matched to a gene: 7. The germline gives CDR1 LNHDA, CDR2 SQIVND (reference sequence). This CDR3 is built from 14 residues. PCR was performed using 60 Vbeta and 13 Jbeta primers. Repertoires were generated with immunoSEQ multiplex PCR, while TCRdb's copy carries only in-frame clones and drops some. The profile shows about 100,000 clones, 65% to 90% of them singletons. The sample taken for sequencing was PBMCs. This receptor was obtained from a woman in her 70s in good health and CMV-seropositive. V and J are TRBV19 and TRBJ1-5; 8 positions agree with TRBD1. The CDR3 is CASSPQGEFQPQHF. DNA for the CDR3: TGTGCCAGTAGCCCACAGGGGGAATTTCAGCCCCAGCATTTT.